These 27 T cell receptor beta chains originate from one sample sequenced in a study of T cell responses to AZD1222 COVID-19 vaccine (dated by TCRdb to about 2021). According to the study, the label for this sample's time point signals: about 28 days (+/-7) after the second vaccine dose. Libraries were built with the immunoSEQ multiplex PCR assay. TCRdb mirrors the immuneACCESS table, restricted to in-frame sequences. Some clones are absent from its copies; in checked studies, under half trace to an unresolved V gene, and the reason for the others is unknown. The sample table lists about 59,000 clones, roughly 89% of them with a count of one. The ten most abundant clones make up roughly 6.1% of the sample. Sequencing used peripheral blood, obtained 28 days after the second AZD1222 dose. The receptors derive from an adult who received the AZD1222 COVID-19 vaccine.

The count of this clone is one. In DNA form, the CDR3 reads TGTGCTAGTGGTTTGGTAACCGCTGGGACAGGGTTTTACGAGCAGTACTTC. It encodes CASGLVTAGTGFYEQYF. The V and J genes are TRBV12-5 and TRBJ2-7, with 9 bases identical to TRBD1. V was pared by 0 bases and J by 4 bases, with 10 bases of the junction left unmatched. Germline values: CDR1 LGHNT, CDR2 FRNRAP. The CDR3 totals 17 residues.

DNA of the CDR3: TGTGCCACCAGTGATTTTGAGGGTTCCTATGGCTACACCTTC. Amino acids: CATSDFEGSYGYTF. The gene calls are TRBV24-1 and TRBJ1-2, with D hard to call. CDR3 length: 14 amino acids. Per the germline V gene, CDR1 is KGHDR and CDR2 is SFDVKD. V was clipped by 1 base and J by 4 bases, with 9 bases between them.

CDR3: CASSPGLADNEQFF. Written as DNA, the CDR3 is TGCGCCAGCAGCCCGGGACTAGCGGACAATGAGCAGTTCTTC. The chain carries TRBV5-1 and TRBJ2-1, with TRBD2 matching over 11 bases. The J segment lost 5 bases and the V segment lost 4 bases, leaving 2 bases of the junction unmatched. This CDR3 region has 14 residues. CDR1 is SGHRS, CDR2 YFSETQ, per germline.

The chain couples TRBV30 to TRBJ1-2; tentatively, D is TRBD1 (5 bases). Germline V CDR1 and CDR2: GTSNPN, SVGIG (reference sequence). This CDR3 has 13 amino acids. Trimming stripped 2 bases from V and 3 bases from J, with 10 bases between. CDR3 region: CAWSPRGDYGYTF. CDR3 nucleotides: TGTGCCTGGAGTCCCCGGGGGGACTATGGCTACACCTTC.

V and J are TRBV4-1 and TRBJ1-2, with TRBD1 identical over 7 bases. The CDR3 spans 15 residues. The V segment lost 4 bases and the J segment 6 bases; nucleotides outside the gene matches: 11. From germline, CDR1 is MGHRA and CDR2 YSYEKL. CDR3 sequence: CASSPRQGTSDGYTF. CDR3 coding DNA: TGCGCCAGCAGCCCCCGACAGGGAACATCGGATGGCTACACCTTC.

This clone was seen a single time. This chain joins TRBV5-1 and TRBJ2-5; D gene ambiguous. CDR1 SGHRS and CDR2 YFSETQ come from the germline V gene. Deletions cut 1 base from V and 4 bases from J, with 11 bases between. CDR3 length: 14 amino acids. The CDR3 sequence is CASSLTSGIETQYF. In DNA, the CDR3 is TGCGCCAGCAGCTTGACCTCCGGAATAGAGACCCAGTACTTC. Based on the CDR3 plus reference TRBV5-1 and TRBJ2-5, the full variable domain is KAGVTQTPRYLIKTRGQQVTLSCSPISGHRSVSWYQQTPGQGLQFLFEYFSETQRNKGNFPGRFSGRQFSNSRSEMNVSTLELGDSALYLCASSLTSGIETQYFGPGTRLLVL.

This rearrangement joins TRBV5-1 to TRBJ2-7; TRBD1 is a possible D gene (5 bases). Looked up from germline, CDR1 is SGHRS and CDR2 is YFSETQ. With 0 bases removed from V and 2 bases from J, the gap between germline ends came to 9 bases. This CDR3 is built from 14 residues. In DNA, the CDR3 is TGCGCCAGCAGCTTGGACTCAGGGACCTACGAGCAGTACTTC. This codes for CASSLDSGTYEQYF.

V usage is TRBV7-9 and J usage is TRBJ1-2; no clear D gene. Germline assignment: CDR1 SEHNR and CDR2 FQNEAQ (reference sequence). The germline V and J ends were trimmed by 4 bases and 2 bases, with 8 bases remaining between them. CDR3 length equals 13 residues. The CDR3 here is CASSSATNYGYTF. The CDR3 DNA reads as TGTGCCAGCAGCTCCGCTACAAACTATGGCTACACCTTC.

V is TRBV4-3 and J is TRBJ1-4; no firm D call. The CDR3 is 14 amino acids. V shed 5 bases and J shed 4 bases, with 11 bases lying between them. Per the germline V gene, CDR1 is LGHNA and CDR2 is YSLEER. CDR3 coding DNA: TGCGCCAGCAGCGGTCACGTTGATAATGAAAAACTGTTTTTT. It specifies CASSGHVDNEKLFF.

CDR3 nucleotide sequence: TGCAGCGTTGAAGATTATAGGGCTAACTATGGCTACACCTTC. It encodes CSVEDYRANYGYTF. This rearrangement joins TRBV29-1 to TRBJ1-2; D gene ambiguous. The CDR3 totals 14 residues. The germline gives CDR1 SQVTM, CDR2 ANQGSEA. V lost 0 bases and J 0 bases, leaving 8 bases between the germline ends.

CDR3 DNA: TGTGCCAGTAGTATCGGACTAGCGGGAGCACATGAGCAGTTCTTC. Translation gives CASSIGLAGAHEQFF. The chain joins TRBV19 to TRBJ2-1; 13 nucleotides agree with TRBD2. V shed 3 bases, J shed 8 bases, and the junction held 4 bases outside the gene matches. The germline V gene encodes CDR1 LNHDA and CDR2 SQIVND (reference sequence). The length of the CDR3 is 15 residues.

The chain combines TRBV28 with TRBJ2-7, with D perhaps matching TRBD1 or TRBD2 (5 bases each). CDR1 is MDHEN and CDR2 is SYDVKM in the germline V gene. Trimming left V 2 bases short and J 3 bases short, with 5 bases between. CDR3 length equals 12 residues. CDR3 amino acids: CASSLGGYEQYF. Written as DNA, the CDR3 is TGTGCCAGCAGTTTAGGGGGCTACGAGCAGTACTTC. Based on the CDR3 plus reference TRBV28 and TRBJ2-7, the full variable domain is DVKVTQSSRYLVKRTGEKVFLECVQDMDHENMFWYRQDPGLGLRLIYFSYDVKMKEKGDIPEGYSVSREKKERFSLILESASTNQTSMYLCASSLGGYEQYFGPGTRLTVT.

The gene calls are TRBV15 and TRBJ2-5, with 9 positions matching TRBD2. The trim removed 6 bases at V and 4 bases at J, leaving 9 bases unmatched. This CDR3 is 15 amino acids long. From germline, CDR1 is LNHNV and CDR2 YYDKDF (reference sequence). The CDR3 sequence is CATRLPGLAPETQYF. CDR3 DNA sequence: TGTGCCACCAGGCTGCCGGGACTAGCACCAGAGACCCAGTACTTC.

The CDR3 bases are TGCGCCAGCAGCTCGCTTATACAGGGGTCCTACGAGCAGTACTTC. It is translated as CASSSLIQGSYEQYF. This chain uses TRBV5-1 with TRBJ2-7; 7 bases fit TRBD1. The CDR3 runs to 15 residues. Germline-derived CDR1 and CDR2 are SGHRS and YFSETQ. The V gene end was trimmed by 3 bases and the J gene end by 1 base; junction bases not matched to a gene: 7.

The V and J genes are TRBV19 and TRBJ2-1, with unresolved D. The CDR3 runs to 11 residues. Germline CDR1 reads LNHDA; CDR2 reads SQIVND (reference sequence). Trimming shortened V by 4 bases and J by 8 bases, and 6 bases separated the two germline ends. In DNA, the CDR3 is TGTGCCAGTAGTACGATCTATGAGCAGTTCTTC. Translation gives CASSTIYEQFF.

The chain links TRBV4-1 to TRBJ1-2; TRBD1 matches at 10 bases. J gave up 2 bases and V 4 bases, and 13 bases lay outside the gene matches. The germline V gene encodes CDR1 MGHRA and CDR2 YSYEKL. The CDR3 covers 18 residues. The CDR3 sequence is CASSPEDRGSLSNYGYTF. CDR3 coding DNA: TGCGCCAGCAGCCCCGAGGACAGGGGGTCCCTCTCCAACTATGGCTACACCTTC.

This chain links TRBV6-5 with TRBJ1-6, with 8 bases identical to TRBD1. With 0 bases clipped from V and 8 bases from J, the junction kept 3 bases outside the gene matches. The CDR3 has 15 residues. CDR1 is MNHEY and CDR2 is SVGAGI in the germline V gene. CDR3 in DNA: TGTGCCAGCAGTTACTCCAGGGGGCGCGATTCACCCCTCCACTTT. Its translation: CASSYSRGRDSPLHF.

The V gene is TRBV2, the J gene TRBJ1-4, with D unclear. V was shortened by 3 bases and J by 2 bases, with 7 bases between the two germline ends. The CDR3 is 14 residues long. Looked up from germline, CDR1 is SNHLY and CDR2 is FYNNEI. CDR3 residues: CASSERATNEKLFF. The CDR3 DNA follows: TGTGCCAGCAGTGAGAGAGCCACTAATGAAAAACTGTTTTTT.

Here the CDR3 DNA reads TGTGCCAGCAGTCTACTAGCGGGGCCAAACACCGGGGAGCTGTTTTTT. It encodes CASSLLAGPNTGELFF. V gene TRBV6-2 or TRBV6-3 combines with J gene TRBJ2-2; 10 nucleotides match TRBD2. The CDR3 loop spans 16 amino acids. From germline, CDR1 is MNHEY and CDR2 SVGEGT. The V segment lost 5 bases and the J segment 2 bases; nucleotides outside the gene matches: 5.

This clone was observed a single time. The V call is TRBV27, the J call TRBJ2-3, with D tentatively TRBD1 (6 bases). Trimming took 6 bases from V and 6 from J, leaving 16 bases between them. This CDR3 has 14 amino acids. Germline CDR1 reads MNHEY; CDR2 reads SMNVEV (reference sequence). The CDR3 bases are TGTGCCAGCAGAACAGGGTCCAGGAGTGATACGCAGTATTTT. It is translated as CASRTGSRSDTQYF.

The J gene is TRBJ2-7, the V gene TRBV7-9; weak D call: TRBD1 (6 bases). CDR3 length: 13 amino acids. Trimming pared 5 bases from V and 6 bases from J, leaving 14 bases between. The V gene's germline CDR1 is SEHNR and CDR2 FQNEAQ (reference sequence). In DNA form, the CDR3 reads TGTGCCAGCAGCCCGTACTTGGGGGCCGAGCAGTACTTC. Amino acids: CASSPYLGAEQYF.

The chain combines TRBV5-4 with TRBJ2-7; TRBD2 agrees at 11 bases. CDR3 length equals 15 residues. The trim removed 4 bases at V and 2 bases at J, leaving 5 bases unmatched. Germline CDR1 and CDR2: SGHNT and YYREEE (reference sequence). The CDR3 nucleotides are TGTGCCAGCAGCCTTGGGACTAGCGGACCCTACGAGCAGTACTTC. This translates into CASSLGTSGPYEQYF.

This chain connects TRBV2 to TRBJ2-3, with 9 bases lining up with TRBD1. V was clipped by 9 bases and J by 0 bases; unmatched bases: 7. Germline V gene lookup returns CDR1 SNHLY and CDR2 FYNNEI. The CDR3 covers 15 residues. As DNA, the CDR3 is TGTGCCAGTACACCCGGGACAGGGAGCACAGATACGCAGTATTTT. This gives the protein CASTPGTGSTDTQYF. The variable domain in full, completed from reference TRBV2 and TRBJ2-3, reads EPEVTQTPSHQVTQMGQEVILRCVPISNHLYFYWYRQILGQKVEFLVSFYNNEISEKSEIFDDQFSVERPDGSNFTLKIRSTKLEDSAMYFCASTPGTGSTDTQYFGPGTRLTVL.

The chain joins TRBV6-4 to TRBJ2-1; possibly TRBD1 for D (5 bases). This CDR3 contains 15 residues. Trimming removed 2 bases from V and 1 base from J, with 9 bases in between. CDR1 and CDR2 (germline): MRHNA, SNTAGT. CDR3 sequence (DNA): TGTGCCAGCAGTGACGTTCAGGGTTCCTACAATGAGCAGTTCTTC. Translated: CASSDVQGSYNEQFF.

This rearrangement joins TRBV28 to TRBJ1-5; 7 positions agree with TRBD1. V lost 10 bases and J lost 5; bases outside the gene matches: 8. Germline V gene sequence: CDR1 MDHEN, CDR2 SYDVKM. This CDR3 comprises 13 residues. CDR3 region: CAIRGGLDQPQHF. DNA for the CDR3: TGTGCCATCAGGGGGGGGTTGGATCAGCCCCAGCATTTT.

The chain combines TRBV5-1 with TRBJ1-5; 10 bases align to TRBD1. CDR3 length equals 17 residues. Germline V lookup: CDR1 SGHRS, CDR2 YFSETQ. With V trimmed by 3 bases and J by 2 bases, 8 bases remained unmatched. CDR3 sequence (DNA): TGCGCCAGCAGCTCGGGGACAGGGGAGGGTGGCAATCAGCCCCAGCATTTT. This gives the protein CASSSGTGEGGNQPQHF.

V gene TRBV7-3 combines with J gene TRBJ2-1; possible D gene TRBD2, 6 bases. The CDR3 totals 16 residues. V shed 5 bases and J shed 0 bases, with 14 bases lying between them. Germline V lookup: CDR1 SGHTA, CDR2 FQGTGA. The CDR3 loop is CASSPTGVSSYNEQFF. In DNA form, the CDR3 reads TGTGCCAGCAGCCCCACGGGGGTTAGCTCCTACAATGAGCAGTTCTTC. Complete variable domain (other parts from reference TRBV7-3 and TRBJ2-1): GAGVSQTPSNKVTEKGKYVELRCDPISGHTALYWYRQSLGQGPEFLIYFQGTGAADDSGLPNDRFFAVRPEGSVSTLKIQRTERGDSAVYLCASSPTGVSSYNEQFFGPGTRLTVL.